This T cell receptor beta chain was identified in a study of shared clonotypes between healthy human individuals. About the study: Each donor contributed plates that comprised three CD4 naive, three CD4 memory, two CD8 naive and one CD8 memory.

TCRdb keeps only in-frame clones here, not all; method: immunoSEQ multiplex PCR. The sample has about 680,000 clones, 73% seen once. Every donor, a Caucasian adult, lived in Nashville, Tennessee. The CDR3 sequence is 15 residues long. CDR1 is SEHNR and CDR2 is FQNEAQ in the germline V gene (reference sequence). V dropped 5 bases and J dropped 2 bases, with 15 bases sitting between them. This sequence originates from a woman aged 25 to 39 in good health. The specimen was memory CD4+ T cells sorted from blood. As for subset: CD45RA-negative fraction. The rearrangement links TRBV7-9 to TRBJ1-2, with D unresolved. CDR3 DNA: TGTGCCAGCAGCCCCGGAGTGGGAGGGAACTATGGCTACACCTTC. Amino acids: CASSPGVGGNYGYTF. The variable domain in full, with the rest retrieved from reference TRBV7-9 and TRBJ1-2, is DTGVSQNPRHKITKRGQNVTFRCDPISEHNRLYWYRQTLGQGPEFLTYFQNEAQLEKSRLLSDRFSAERPKGSFSTLEIQRTEQGDSAMYLCASSPGVGGNYGYTFGSGTRLTVV.